This TCR beta chain was sequenced in a study of blood T cell repertoires in COVID-19. The overall study: Spain, Italy and the United States supplied samples that represented acute and convalescent COVID-19. T cells, B-cell-depleted T cells, or PBMCs provided the cDNA or gDNA that served as material.

Under the authors' procedure: Amplification with reference gene primers provided the estimates of nucleated cell counts. Here immunoSEQ multiplex PCR was the method, and the copy in TCRdb shows in-frame clones only, minus some. The V and J calls and clone size were taken over from that table, and D and trimming were inferred from the DNA. Among roughly 260,000 clones, around nine tenths were seen once, and the ten largest hold about 9.2%. Trimming shortened V by 5 bases and J by 3 bases, and 11 bases separated the two germline ends. The CDR3 covers 15 residues. CDR1 and CDR2 from the germline V gene are SGHTA and FQGNSA.

Material for sequencing was peripheral blood. J is TRBJ1-6 and V is TRBV7-2; no clear D. The clonotype was recovered from a man aged 40-50 years who had recovered from COVID-19. This CDR3 is CASSLDLRYNSPLHF. The CDR3 DNA reads TGTGCCAGCAGCCTTGATTTGCGCTATAATTCACCCCTCCACTTT.